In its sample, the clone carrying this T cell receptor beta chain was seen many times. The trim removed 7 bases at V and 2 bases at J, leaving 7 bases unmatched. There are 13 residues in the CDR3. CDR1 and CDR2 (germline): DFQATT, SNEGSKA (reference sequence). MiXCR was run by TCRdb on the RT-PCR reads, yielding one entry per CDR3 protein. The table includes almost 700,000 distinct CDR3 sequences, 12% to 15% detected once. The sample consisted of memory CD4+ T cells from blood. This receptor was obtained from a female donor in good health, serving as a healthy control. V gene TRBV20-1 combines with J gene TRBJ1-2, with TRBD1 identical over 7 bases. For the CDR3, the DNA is TGCAGTGGGGACAGCCAAACGAACTATGGCTACACCTTC. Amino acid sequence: CSGDSQTNYGYTF.